The clone carrying this T cell receptor (beta chain) was detected once. The antigen remains undetermined. Primers for the PCR totalled 60 Vbeta and 13 Jbeta. Repertoires were generated with immunoSEQ multiplex PCR, while TCRdb's copy carries only in-frame clones and drops some. The table lists approximately 180,000 clones, around 80% of them singletons. The source of the sample is a study of cytomegalovirus exposure and HLA in healthy donors. Study-wide background: A preliminary data release comprised around 85 million unique TCRs obtained from HLA-typed donors.

Study results and caveats: Prior analysis indicated that the majority of TCR beta V segments exhibited productivity approximately 87% or approximately 30% of the time.

Those who donated were healthy bone marrow donors. This CDR3 comprises 13 residues. V lost 3 bases, J lost 9 bases, and 12 bases lay in between. CDR1 is ENHRY and CDR2 is SYGVKD in the germline V gene. The receptor comes from a man aged 30 to 45 in good health and CMV-seropositive. Sequencing was done on a sample of PBMCs. The chain is built from TRBV10-3 and TRBJ1-5, with a tentative D call TRBD1 (6 bases). CDR3 loop: CAISDSGQSPQHF. The CDR3 DNA is TGTGCCATCAGTGACTCCGGACAGTCGCCCCAGCATTTT.